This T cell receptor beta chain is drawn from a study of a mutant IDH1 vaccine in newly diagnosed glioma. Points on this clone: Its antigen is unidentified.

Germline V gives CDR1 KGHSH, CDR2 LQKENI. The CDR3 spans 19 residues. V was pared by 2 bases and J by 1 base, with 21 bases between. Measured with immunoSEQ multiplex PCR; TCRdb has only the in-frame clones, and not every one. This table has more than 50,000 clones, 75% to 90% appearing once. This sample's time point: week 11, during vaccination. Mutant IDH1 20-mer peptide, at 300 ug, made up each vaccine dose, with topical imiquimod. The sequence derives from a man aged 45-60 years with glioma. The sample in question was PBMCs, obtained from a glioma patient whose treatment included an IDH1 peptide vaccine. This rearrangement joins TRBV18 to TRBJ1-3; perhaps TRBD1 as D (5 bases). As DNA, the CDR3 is TGTGCCAGCTCACCAATCGGGTCTTGGTCGAGGGGATCTGGAAACACCATATATTTT. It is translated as CASSPIGSWSRGSGNTIYF.